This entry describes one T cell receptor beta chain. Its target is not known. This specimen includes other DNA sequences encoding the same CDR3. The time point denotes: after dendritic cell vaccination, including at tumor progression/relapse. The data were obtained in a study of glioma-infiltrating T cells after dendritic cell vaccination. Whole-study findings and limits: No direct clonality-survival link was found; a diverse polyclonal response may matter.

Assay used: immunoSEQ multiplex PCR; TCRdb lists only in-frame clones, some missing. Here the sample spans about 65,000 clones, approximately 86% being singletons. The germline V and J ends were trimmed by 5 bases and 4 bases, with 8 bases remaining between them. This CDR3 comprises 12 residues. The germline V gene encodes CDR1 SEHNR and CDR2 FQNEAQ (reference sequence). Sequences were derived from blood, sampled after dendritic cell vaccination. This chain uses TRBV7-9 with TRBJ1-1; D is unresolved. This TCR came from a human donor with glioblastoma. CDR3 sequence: CASSLGSTEAFF. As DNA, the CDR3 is TGTGCCAGCAGCCTGGGGAGCACTGAAGCTTTCTTT.